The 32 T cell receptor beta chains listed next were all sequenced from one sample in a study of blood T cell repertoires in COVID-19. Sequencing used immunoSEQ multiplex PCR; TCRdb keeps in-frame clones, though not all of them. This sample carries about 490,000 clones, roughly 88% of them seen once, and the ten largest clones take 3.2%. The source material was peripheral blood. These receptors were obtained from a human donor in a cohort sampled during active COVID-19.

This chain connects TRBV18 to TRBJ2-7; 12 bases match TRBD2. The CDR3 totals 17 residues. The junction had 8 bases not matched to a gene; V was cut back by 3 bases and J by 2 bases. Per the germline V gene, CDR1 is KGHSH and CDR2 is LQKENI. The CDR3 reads CASSPRSRTSGTYEQYF. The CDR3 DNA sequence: TGTGCCAGCTCACCCAGATCCCGGACTAGCGGGACCTACGAGCAGTACTTC.

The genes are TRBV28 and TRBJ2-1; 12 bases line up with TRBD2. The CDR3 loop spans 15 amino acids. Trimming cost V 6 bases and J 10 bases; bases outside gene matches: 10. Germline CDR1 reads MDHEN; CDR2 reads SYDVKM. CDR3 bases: TGTGCCAGCAGGGAAGCTAGCGGGAGGGCCGGCGAGCAGTTCTTC. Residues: CASREASGRAGEQFF.

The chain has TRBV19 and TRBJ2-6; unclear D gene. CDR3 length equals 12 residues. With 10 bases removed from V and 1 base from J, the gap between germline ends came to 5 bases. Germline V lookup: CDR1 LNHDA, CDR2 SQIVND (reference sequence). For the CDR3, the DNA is TGTGCCACCCTGTCTGGGGCCAACGTCCTGACTTTC. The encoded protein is CATLSGANVLTF. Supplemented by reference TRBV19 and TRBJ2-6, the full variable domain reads DGGITQSPKYLFRKEGQNVTLSCEQNLNHDAMYWYRQDPGQGLRLIYYSQIVNDFQKGDIAEGYSVSREKKESFPLTVTSAQKNPTAFYLCATLSGANVLTFGAGSRLTVL.

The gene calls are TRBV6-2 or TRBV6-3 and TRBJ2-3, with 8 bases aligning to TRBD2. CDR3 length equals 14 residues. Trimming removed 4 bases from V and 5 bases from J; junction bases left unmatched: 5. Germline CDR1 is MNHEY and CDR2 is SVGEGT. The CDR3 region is CASSLGLARDTQYF. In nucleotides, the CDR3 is TGTGCCAGCAGTTTAGGACTAGCACGAGATACGCAGTATTTT.

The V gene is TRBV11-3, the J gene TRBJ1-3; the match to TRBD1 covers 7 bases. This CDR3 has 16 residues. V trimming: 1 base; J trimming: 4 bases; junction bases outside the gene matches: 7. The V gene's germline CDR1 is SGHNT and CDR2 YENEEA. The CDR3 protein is CASSLAGAGGGNTIYF. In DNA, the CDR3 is TGTGCCAGCAGCTTAGCCGGGGCAGGGGGAGGAAACACCATATATTTT.

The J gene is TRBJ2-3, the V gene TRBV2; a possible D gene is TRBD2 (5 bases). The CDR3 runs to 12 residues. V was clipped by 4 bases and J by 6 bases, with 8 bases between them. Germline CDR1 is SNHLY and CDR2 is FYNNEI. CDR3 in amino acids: CASSGGFDTQYF. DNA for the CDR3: TGTGCCAGCAGTGGCGGGTTTGATACGCAGTATTTT. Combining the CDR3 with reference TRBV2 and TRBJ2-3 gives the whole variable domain EPEVTQTPSHQVTQMGQEVILRCVPISNHLYFYWYRQILGQKVEFLVSFYNNEISEKSEIFDDQFSVERPDGSNFTLKIRSTKLEDSAMYFCASSGGFDTQYFGPGTRLTVL.

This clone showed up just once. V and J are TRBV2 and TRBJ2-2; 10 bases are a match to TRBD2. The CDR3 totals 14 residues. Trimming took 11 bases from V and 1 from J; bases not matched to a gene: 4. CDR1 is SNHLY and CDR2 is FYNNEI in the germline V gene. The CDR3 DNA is TGTGCCCGAAGGACTAGCGGGAACACCGGGGAGCTGTTTTTT. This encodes CARRTSGNTGELFF.

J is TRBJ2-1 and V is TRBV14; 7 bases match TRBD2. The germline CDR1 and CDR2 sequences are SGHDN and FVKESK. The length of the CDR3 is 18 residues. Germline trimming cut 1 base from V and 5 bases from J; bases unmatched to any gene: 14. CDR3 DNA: TGTGCCAGCAGCCAAGCCCCCGCTAGCGGACTTGGGCACAATGAGCAGTTCTTC. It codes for CASSQAPASGLGHNEQFF.

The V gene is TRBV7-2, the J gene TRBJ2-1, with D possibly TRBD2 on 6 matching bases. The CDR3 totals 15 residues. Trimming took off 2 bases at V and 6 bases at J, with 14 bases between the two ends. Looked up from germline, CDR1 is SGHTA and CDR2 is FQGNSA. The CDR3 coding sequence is TGTGCCAGCAGCTTACAGGCGCGGCGGGGCAATGAGCAGTTCTTC. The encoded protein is CASSLQARRGNEQFF.

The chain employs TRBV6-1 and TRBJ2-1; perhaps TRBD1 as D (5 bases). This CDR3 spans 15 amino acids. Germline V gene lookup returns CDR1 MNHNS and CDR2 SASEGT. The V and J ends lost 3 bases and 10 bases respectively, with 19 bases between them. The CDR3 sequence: CASSERWQGWGEQFF. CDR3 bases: TGTGCCAGCAGTGAGAGGTGGCAGGGTTGGGGAGAGCAGTTCTTC.

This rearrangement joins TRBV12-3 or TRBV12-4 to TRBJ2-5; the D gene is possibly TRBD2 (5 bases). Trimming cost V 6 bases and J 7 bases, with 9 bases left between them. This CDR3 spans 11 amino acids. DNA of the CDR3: TGTGCCAGCAGCGACCGGGGGACCCAGTACTTC. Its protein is CASSDRGTQYF.

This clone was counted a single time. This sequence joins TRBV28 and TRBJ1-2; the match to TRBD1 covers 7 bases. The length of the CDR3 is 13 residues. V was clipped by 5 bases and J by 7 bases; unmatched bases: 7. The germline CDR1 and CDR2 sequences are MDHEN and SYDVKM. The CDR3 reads CASSRDRVSGYTF. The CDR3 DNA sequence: TGTGCCAGCAGTCGAGACAGGGTCTCTGGCTACACCTTC.

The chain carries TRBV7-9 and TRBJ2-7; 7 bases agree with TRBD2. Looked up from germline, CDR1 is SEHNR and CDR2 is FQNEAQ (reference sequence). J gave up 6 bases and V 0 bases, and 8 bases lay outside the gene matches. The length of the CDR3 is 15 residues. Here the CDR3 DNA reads TGTGCCAGCAGCTTAGCAGGACTAGTTGGGTTCGAGCAGTACTTC. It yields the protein CASSLAGLVGFEQYF.

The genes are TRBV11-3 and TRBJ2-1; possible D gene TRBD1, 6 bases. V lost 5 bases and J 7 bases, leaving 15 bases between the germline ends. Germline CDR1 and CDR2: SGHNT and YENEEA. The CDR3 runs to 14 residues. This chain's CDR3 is CASSPGQGSNEQFF. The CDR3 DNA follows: TGTGCCAGCAGCCCCGGGCAGGGGTCAAATGAGCAGTTCTTC.

This CDR3 is CSVMTSGETQYF. The CDR3 DNA reads TGCAGCGTCATGACTAGTGGAGAGACCCAGTACTTC. The rearrangement links TRBV29-1 to TRBJ2-5, with a possible D match to TRBD2 (6 bases). The CDR3 has 12 amino acids. CDR1 is SQVTM, CDR2 ANQGSEA, per germline. Trimming removed 6 bases at V and 4 bases at J, with 12 bases between.

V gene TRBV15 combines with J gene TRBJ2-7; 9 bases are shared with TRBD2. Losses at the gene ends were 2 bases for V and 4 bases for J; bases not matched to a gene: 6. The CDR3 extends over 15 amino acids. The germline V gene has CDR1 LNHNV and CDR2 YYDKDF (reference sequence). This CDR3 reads CATSRPLAGYYEQYF. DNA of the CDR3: TGTGCCACCAGCAGACCTCTAGCGGGGTATTACGAGCAGTACTTC.

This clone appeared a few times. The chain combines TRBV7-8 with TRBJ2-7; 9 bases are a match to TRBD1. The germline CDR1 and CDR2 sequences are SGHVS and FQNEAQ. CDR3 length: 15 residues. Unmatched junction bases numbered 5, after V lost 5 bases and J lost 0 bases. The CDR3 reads CASSPGTGRSYEQYF. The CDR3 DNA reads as TGTGCCAGCAGCCCAGGGACAGGGCGCTCCTACGAGCAGTACTTC.

CDR3 protein: CASSPTRPRDRQGYTF. CDR3 bases: TGTGCCAGCAGCCCAACACGACCCCGGGACAGACAGGGCTACACCTTC. The chain links TRBV7-3 to TRBJ1-2; TRBD1 aligns across 7 bases. CDR3 length equals 16 residues. The trim removed 5 bases at V and 8 bases at J, leaving 17 bases unmatched. The germline CDR1 and CDR2 sequences are SGHTA and FQGTGA.

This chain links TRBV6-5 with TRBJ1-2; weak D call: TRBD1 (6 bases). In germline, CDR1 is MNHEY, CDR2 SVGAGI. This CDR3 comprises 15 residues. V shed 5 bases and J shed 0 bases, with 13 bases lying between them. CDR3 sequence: CASSQRQDANYGYTF. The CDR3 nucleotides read TGTGCCAGCAGTCAACGACAGGACGCTAACTATGGCTACACCTTC.

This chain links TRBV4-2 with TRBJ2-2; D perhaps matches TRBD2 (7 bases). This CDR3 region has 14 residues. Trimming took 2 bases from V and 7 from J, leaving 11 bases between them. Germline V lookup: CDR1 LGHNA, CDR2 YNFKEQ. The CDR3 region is CASSQRGGFGELFF. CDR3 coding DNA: TGTGCCAGCAGCCAAAGGGGGGGCTTCGGGGAGCTGTTTTTT.

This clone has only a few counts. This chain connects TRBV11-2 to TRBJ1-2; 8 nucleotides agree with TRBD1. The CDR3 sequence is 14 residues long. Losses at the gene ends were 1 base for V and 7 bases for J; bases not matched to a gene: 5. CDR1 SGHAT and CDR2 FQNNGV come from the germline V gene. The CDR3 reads CASSLGTGSSGYTF. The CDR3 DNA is TGTGCCAGCAGCTTAGGGACAGGGTCAAGTGGCTACACCTTC.

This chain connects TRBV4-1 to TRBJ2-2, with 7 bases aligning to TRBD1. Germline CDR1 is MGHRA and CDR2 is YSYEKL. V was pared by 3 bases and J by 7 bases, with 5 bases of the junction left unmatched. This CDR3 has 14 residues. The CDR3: CASSHSTGSGELFF. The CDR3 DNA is TGCGCCAGCAGCCATTCGACAGGGAGCGGGGAGCTGTTTTTT.

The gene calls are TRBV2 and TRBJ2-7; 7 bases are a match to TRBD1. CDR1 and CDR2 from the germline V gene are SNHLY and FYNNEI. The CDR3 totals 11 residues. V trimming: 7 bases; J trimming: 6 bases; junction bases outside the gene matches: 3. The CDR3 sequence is CASKGAAEQYF. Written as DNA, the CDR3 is TGTGCCAGCAAGGGGGCGGCCGAGCAGTACTTC.

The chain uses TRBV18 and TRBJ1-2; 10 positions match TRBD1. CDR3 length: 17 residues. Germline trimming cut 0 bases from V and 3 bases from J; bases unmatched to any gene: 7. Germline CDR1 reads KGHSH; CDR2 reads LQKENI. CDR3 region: CASSPPGTGEEYYGYTF. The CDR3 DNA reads TGTGCCAGCTCACCACCCGGGACAGGGGAGGAATACTATGGCTACACCTTC.

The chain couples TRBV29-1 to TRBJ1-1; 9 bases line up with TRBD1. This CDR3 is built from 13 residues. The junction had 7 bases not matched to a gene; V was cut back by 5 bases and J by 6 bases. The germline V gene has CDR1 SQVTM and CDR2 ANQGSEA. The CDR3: CSVYRGRGAEAFF. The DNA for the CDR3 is TGCAGCGTTTACAGGGGGCGGGGTGCTGAAGCTTTCTTT.

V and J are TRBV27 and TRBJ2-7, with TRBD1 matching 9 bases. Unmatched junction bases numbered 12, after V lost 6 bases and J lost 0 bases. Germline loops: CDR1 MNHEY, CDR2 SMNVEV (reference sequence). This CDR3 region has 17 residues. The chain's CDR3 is CASSPPGWGQGSYEQYF. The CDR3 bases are TGTGCCAGCAGCCCCCCCGGTTGGGGACAGGGCTCCTACGAGCAGTACTTC.

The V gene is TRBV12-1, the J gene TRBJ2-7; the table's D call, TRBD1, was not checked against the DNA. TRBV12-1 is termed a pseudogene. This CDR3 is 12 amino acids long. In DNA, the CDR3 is TGTGCCAGCAGCTTTCAGTCCTACGAGCAGTACTTC. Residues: CASSFQSYEQYF.

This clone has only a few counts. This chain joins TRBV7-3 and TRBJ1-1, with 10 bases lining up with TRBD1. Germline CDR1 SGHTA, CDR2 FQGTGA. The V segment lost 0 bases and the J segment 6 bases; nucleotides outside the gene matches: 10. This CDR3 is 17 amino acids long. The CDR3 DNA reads TGTGCCAGCAGCTTAACTCTCTCGGACAGGGGGTTAGCTGAAGCTTTCTTT. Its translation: CASSLTLSDRGLAEAFF.

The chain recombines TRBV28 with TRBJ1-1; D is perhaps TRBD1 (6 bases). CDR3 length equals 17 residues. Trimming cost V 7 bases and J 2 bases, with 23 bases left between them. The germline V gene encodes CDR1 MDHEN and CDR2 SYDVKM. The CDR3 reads CASKLLLGAKENTEAFF. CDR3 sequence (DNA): TGTGCCAGCAAGTTACTTTTGGGGGCGAAAGAAAACACTGAAGCTTTCTTT.

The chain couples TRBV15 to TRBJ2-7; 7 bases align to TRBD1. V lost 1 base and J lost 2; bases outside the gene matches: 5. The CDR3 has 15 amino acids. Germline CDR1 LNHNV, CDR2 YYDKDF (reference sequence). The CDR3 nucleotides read TGTGCCACCAGCAGAGCCAGACAGGGCCCCTACGAGCAGTACTTC. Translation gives CATSRARQGPYEQYF.

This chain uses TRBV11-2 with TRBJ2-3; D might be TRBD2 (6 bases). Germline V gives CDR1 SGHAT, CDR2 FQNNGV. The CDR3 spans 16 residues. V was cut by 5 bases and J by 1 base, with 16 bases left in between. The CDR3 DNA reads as TGTGCCAGCAGCATAGGGACTGGAGATGGCACAGATACGCAGTATTTT. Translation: CASSIGTGDGTDTQYF.

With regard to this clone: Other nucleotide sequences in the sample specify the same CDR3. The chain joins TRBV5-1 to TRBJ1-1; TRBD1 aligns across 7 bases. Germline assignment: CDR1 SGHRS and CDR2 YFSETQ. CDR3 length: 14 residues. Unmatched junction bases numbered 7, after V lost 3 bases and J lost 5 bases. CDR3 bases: TGCGCCAGCAGCTCGGAGGGGGCTCGGACTGAAGCTTTCTTT. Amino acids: CASSSEGARTEAFF.